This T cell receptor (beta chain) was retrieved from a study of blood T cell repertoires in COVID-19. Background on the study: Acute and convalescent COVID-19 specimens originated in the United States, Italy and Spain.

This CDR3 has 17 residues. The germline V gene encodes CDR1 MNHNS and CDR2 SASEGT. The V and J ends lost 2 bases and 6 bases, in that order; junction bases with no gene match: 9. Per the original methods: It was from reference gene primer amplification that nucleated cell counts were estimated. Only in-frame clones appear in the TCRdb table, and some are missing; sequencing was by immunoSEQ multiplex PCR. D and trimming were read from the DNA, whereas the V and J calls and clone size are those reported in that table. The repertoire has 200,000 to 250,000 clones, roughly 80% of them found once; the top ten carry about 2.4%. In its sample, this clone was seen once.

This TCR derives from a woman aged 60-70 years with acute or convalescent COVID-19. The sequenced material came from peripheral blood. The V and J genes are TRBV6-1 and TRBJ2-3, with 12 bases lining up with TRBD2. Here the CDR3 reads CASSEWTSGVGRDTQYF. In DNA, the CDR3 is TGTGCCAGCAGTGAATGGACTAGCGGGGTCGGTAGGGATACGCAGTATTTT.